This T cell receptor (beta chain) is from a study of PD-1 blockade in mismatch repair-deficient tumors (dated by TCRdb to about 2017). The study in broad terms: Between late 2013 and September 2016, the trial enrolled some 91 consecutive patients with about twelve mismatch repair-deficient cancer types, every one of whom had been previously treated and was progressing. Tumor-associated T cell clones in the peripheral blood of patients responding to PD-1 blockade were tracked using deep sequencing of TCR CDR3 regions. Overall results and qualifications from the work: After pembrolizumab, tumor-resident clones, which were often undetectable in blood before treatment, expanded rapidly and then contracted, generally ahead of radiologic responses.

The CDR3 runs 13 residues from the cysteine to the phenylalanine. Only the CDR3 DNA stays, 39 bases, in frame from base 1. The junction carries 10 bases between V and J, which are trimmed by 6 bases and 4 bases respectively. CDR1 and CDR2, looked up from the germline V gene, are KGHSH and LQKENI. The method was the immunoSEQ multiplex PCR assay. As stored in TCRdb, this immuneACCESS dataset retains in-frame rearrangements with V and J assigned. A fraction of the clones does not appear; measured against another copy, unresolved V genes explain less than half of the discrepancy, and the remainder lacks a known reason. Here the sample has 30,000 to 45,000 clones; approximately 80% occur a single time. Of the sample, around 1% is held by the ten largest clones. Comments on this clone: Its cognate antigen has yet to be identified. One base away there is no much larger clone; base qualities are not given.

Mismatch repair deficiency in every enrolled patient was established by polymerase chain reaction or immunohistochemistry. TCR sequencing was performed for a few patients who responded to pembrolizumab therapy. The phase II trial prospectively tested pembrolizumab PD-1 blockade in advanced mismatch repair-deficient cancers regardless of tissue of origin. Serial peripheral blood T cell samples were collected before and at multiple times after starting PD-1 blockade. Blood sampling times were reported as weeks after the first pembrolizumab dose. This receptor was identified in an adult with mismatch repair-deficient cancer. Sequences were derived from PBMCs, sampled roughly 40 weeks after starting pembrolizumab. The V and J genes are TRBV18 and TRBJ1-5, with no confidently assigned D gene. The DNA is TGTGCCAGCTCCGCTGGAGGAAATCAGCCCCAGCATTTT. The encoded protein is CASSAGGNQPQHF.